The rows below give T cell receptor beta chains drawn from one sample of a study of T cells in localized non-small cell lung cancer. Clones were sequenced by immunoSEQ multiplex PCR, and TCRdb holds only the in-frame ones, with some missing. The data show fewer than 45,000 clones, almost 85% seen once. Source: peripheral blood, taken before any cancer treatment. These receptors came from a male donor at least 60 years old with stage III squamous cell lung carcinoma. Both conserved end residues are part of each CDR3. Each record gives: V gene, D gene, clone size, J gene, CDR3 length, CDR3 DNA, CDR3 protein. D genes are given only for firm matches. Clone size appears in some rows only: once, few, many, or a class for an expanded clone.

v_gene: TRBV5-1; d_gene: NA; abundance: NA; j_gene: TRBJ2-4; len: 15; CDR3nt: TGCGCCAGCAGCTTGACGGGCGTTTTGGAAAACACTCAGTACTTC; CDR3aa: CASSLTGVLENTQYF
v_gene: TRBV6-5; d_gene: NA; abundance: NA; j_gene: TRBJ2-5; len: 14; CDR3nt: TGTGCCAGCAGTCTCCTCCAGGGACAAGAGACCCAGTACTTC; CDR3aa: CASSLLQGQETQYF
v_gene: TRBV20-1; d_gene: TRBD1; abundance: NA; j_gene: TRBJ1-2; len: 11; CDR3nt: TGCAGTGCTCCACAGGGGCGAGGCTACACCTTC; CDR3aa: CSAPQGRGYTF
v_gene: TRBV5-5; d_gene: TRBD1; abundance: once; j_gene: TRBJ1-2; len: 12; CDR3nt: TGTGCCAGCAGCAGGACAGGGAGCGGCTACACCTTC; CDR3aa: CASSRTGSGYTF
v_gene: TRBV6-6; d_gene: TRBD1; abundance: once; j_gene: TRBJ1-2; len: 14; CDR3nt: TGTGCCAGCAGTTTTACCGGGACAGGGTATGGCTACACCTTC; CDR3aa: CASSFTGTGYGYTF
v_gene: TRBV30; d_gene: NA; abundance: NA; j_gene: TRBJ2-3; len: 14; CDR3nt: TGTGCCTGGAGCCTGGGTGCGGACACAGATACGCAGTATTTT; CDR3aa: CAWSLGADTDTQYF
v_gene: TRBV13; d_gene: NA; abundance: NA; j_gene: TRBJ1-6; len: 14; CDR3nt: TGTGCCAGCACCTCGAGTGCAAGCAATTCACCCCTCCACTTT; CDR3aa: CASTSSASNSPLHF
v_gene: TRBV13; d_gene: NA; abundance: few; j_gene: TRBJ1-1; len: 14; CDR3nt: TGTGCCAGCAGCCCGGGCCCATCGAACACTGAAGCTTTCTTT; CDR3aa: CASSPGPSNTEAFF
v_gene: TRBV15; d_gene: NA; abundance: NA; j_gene: TRBJ2-1; len: 15; CDR3nt: TGTGCCACCAGCAGAGATTCGCAGGGGCGAAATGAGCAGTTCTTC; CDR3aa: CATSRDSQGRNEQFF
v_gene: TRBV14; d_gene: TRBD1; abundance: NA; j_gene: TRBJ1-2; len: 14; CDR3nt: TGTGCCAGCAGCGAACAGCAGGGGGACTATGGCTACACCTTC; CDR3aa: CASSEQQGDYGYTF
v_gene: TRBV5-1; d_gene: TRBD1; abundance: NA; j_gene: TRBJ2-2; len: 15; CDR3nt: TGCGCCAGCAGCTCAGGGACAGGGAACACCGGGGAGCTGTTTTTT; CDR3aa: CASSSGTGNTGELFF
v_gene: TRBV11-2; d_gene: TRBD2; abundance: NA; j_gene: TRBJ2-5; len: 14; CDR3nt: TGTGCCAGCAGCTTAGTCGGGGGGGTGGAGACCCAGTACTTC; CDR3aa: CASSLVGGVETQYF
v_gene: TRBV5-1; d_gene: NA; abundance: NA; j_gene: TRBJ1-1; len: 14; CDR3nt: TGCGCCAGCAGCTCCGGGACGGTCGCCACTGAAGCTTTCTTT; CDR3aa: CASSSGTVATEAFF
v_gene: TRBV7-6; d_gene: TRBD2; abundance: NA; j_gene: TRBJ2-6; len: 17; CDR3nt: TGTGCCAGCAGCTTAGGGACTAGCGACTCTGGGGCCAACGTCCTGACTTTC; CDR3aa: CASSLGTSDSGANVLTF
v_gene: TRBV29-1; d_gene: NA; abundance: NA; j_gene: TRBJ2-1; len: 13; CDR3nt: TGCAGCGTCGGGACGGACTCCTACAATGAGCAGTTCTTC; CDR3aa: CSVGTDSYNEQFF
v_gene: TRBV7-7; d_gene: NA; abundance: NA; j_gene: TRBJ2-7; len: 15; CDR3nt: TGTGCCAGCAGCTCGGGACCTTCAAGCTCCTACGAGCAGTACTTC; CDR3aa: CASSSGPSSSYEQYF
v_gene: TRBV4-2; d_gene: TRBD1; abundance: few; j_gene: TRBJ1-6; len: 15; CDR3nt: TGTGCCAGCAGGGCGAGGGGGACAGTTAATTCACCCCTCCACTTT; CDR3aa: CASRARGTVNSPLHF
v_gene: TRBV27; d_gene: NA; abundance: NA; j_gene: TRBJ1-4; len: 14; CDR3nt: TGTGCCAGCAGTTTGTGGGGGGCTAATGAAAAACTGTTTTTT; CDR3aa: CASSLWGANEKLFF
v_gene: TRBV5-1; d_gene: TRBD2; abundance: NA; j_gene: TRBJ2-1; len: 14; CDR3nt: TGCGCCAGCAGCGCCGGACTAGCCCTCAATGAGCAGTTCTTC; CDR3aa: CASSAGLALNEQFF
v_gene: TRBV18; d_gene: NA; abundance: NA; j_gene: TRBJ2-1; len: 12; CDR3nt: TGTGCCAGCTCACCACCGCAGAGAGAGCAGTTCTTC; CDR3aa: CASSPPQREQFF
v_gene: TRBV7-2; d_gene: TRBD1; abundance: NA; j_gene: TRBJ1-1; len: 14; CDR3nt: TGTGCCAGCAGCTTGACCAGGGGGCAGGCTGAAGCTTTCTTT; CDR3aa: CASSLTRGQAEAFF
v_gene: TRBV6-5; d_gene: NA; abundance: NA; j_gene: TRBJ1-5; len: 15; CDR3nt: TGTGCCAGCAGTCGAGGGGGGGGCGAGGACCAGCCCCAGCATTTT; CDR3aa: CASSRGGGEDQPQHF
v_gene: TRBV9; d_gene: NA; abundance: NA; j_gene: TRBJ2-6; len: 19; CDR3nt: TGTGCCAGCAGCGTAGCTACAGGGACCTATCGGTCTGGGGCCAACGTCCTGACTTTC; CDR3aa: CASSVATGTYRSGANVLTF
v_gene: TRBV18; d_gene: NA; abundance: NA; j_gene: TRBJ1-1; len: 13; CDR3nt: TGTGCCAGCTCAACACAGGGACGAGGTGAAGCTTTCTTT; CDR3aa: CASSTQGRGEAFF
v_gene: TRBV15; d_gene: NA; abundance: NA; j_gene: TRBJ1-2; len: 14; CDR3nt: TGTGCCACCAGCAGAGAAATGGGCAGCTATGGCTACACCTTC; CDR3aa: CATSREMGSYGYTF
v_gene: TRBV30; d_gene: TRBD2; abundance: few; j_gene: TRBJ2-7; len: 15; CDR3nt: TGTGCCTGGAGTGTAAGTAGCGGGGGATCCTACGAGCAGTACTTC; CDR3aa: CAWSVSSGGSYEQYF
v_gene: TRBV7-6; d_gene: NA; abundance: NA; j_gene: TRBJ2-1; len: 15; CDR3nt: TGTGCCAGCAGCTTAGCGAGAAGTTCCTACAATGAGCAGTTCTTC; CDR3aa: CASSLARSSYNEQFF
v_gene: TRBV30; d_gene: NA; abundance: NA; j_gene: TRBJ1-2; len: 12; CDR3nt: TGTGCCTGGCTAAGTTTTGAAGAGGGCTACACCTTC; CDR3aa: CAWLSFEEGYTF
v_gene: TRBV30; d_gene: NA; abundance: few; j_gene: TRBJ1-2; len: 12; CDR3nt: TGTGCCTGGAGTCCCGCTAACTATGGCTACACCTTC; CDR3aa: CAWSPANYGYTF
v_gene: TRBV7-2; d_gene: NA; abundance: once; j_gene: TRBJ2-3; len: 15; CDR3nt: TGTGCCAGCAGCTTAGGGGGGAGCTACACAGATACGCAGTATTTT; CDR3aa: CASSLGGSYTDTQYF
v_gene: TRBV27; d_gene: TRBD2; abundance: NA; j_gene: TRBJ2-7; len: 19; CDR3nt: TGTGCCAGCAGTTTATCGTTCCCAATAGGGACTAGCGCTATCTACGAGCAGTACTTC; CDR3aa: CASSLSFPIGTSAIYEQYF
v_gene: TRBV10-1; d_gene: TRBD2; abundance: NA; j_gene: TRBJ2-3; len: 17; CDR3nt: TGCGCCAGCAGTGAATCTAGCGGGAGGGCCAACACAGATACGCAGTATTTT; CDR3aa: CASSESSGRANTDTQYF
v_gene: TRBV29-1; d_gene: TRBD2; abundance: NA; j_gene: TRBJ2-3; len: 14; CDR3nt: TGCAGCGGGGCGACTAGCGGGAGCACAGATACGCAGTATTTT; CDR3aa: CSGATSGSTDTQYF
v_gene: TRBV18; d_gene: NA; abundance: NA; j_gene: TRBJ1-4; len: 13; CDR3nt: TGTGCCAGCTCACTCTGGGAATCTGAAAAACTGTTTTTT; CDR3aa: CASSLWESEKLFF
v_gene: TRBV2; d_gene: TRBD2; abundance: NA; j_gene: TRBJ2-5; len: 13; CDR3nt: TGTGCCGGGGTGGCGGGGGGGCAAGAGACCCAGTACTTC; CDR3aa: CAGVAGGQETQYF
v_gene: TRBV29-1; d_gene: TRBD1; abundance: NA; j_gene: TRBJ2-7; len: 12; CDR3nt: TGCAGCGTTGCCGGGACAGGGGACGAGCAGTACTTC; CDR3aa: CSVAGTGDEQYF
v_gene: TRBV11-2; d_gene: NA; abundance: few; j_gene: TRBJ1-5; len: 10; CDR3nt: TGTGCCAGGGGGGATCAGCCCCAGCATTTT; CDR3aa: CARGDQPQHF
v_gene: TRBV6-5; d_gene: NA; abundance: NA; j_gene: TRBJ1-6; len: 14; CDR3nt: TGTGCCAGCAGATGGGGGCTGTTAAATTCACCCCTCCACTTT; CDR3aa: CASRWGLLNSPLHF
v_gene: TRBV5-6; d_gene: NA; abundance: NA; j_gene: TRBJ2-7; len: 14; CDR3nt: TGTGCCAGCAGCTTGGGTCAGGGGTTCTACGAGCAGTACTTC; CDR3aa: CASSLGQGFYEQYF
v_gene: TRBV5-1; d_gene: TRBD2; abundance: NA; j_gene: TRBJ2-7; len: 14; CDR3nt: TGCGCCAGCAGCTTGGAAGGGACTAGCGGCATCCCGTACTTC; CDR3aa: CASSLEGTSGIPYF